This T cell receptor beta chain was recovered during a study of blood T cell repertoires in COVID-19. Libraries were prepared by immunoSEQ multiplex PCR; TCRdb keeps only in-frame clonotypes and omits some of them. Of a few hundred thousand clones listed, 70% to 90% are singletons. The CDR3 runs 20 residues. Germline V gene lookup returns CDR1 SQVTM and CDR2 ANQGSEA. Trimming shortened V by 4 bases and J by 0 bases, and 30 bases separated the two germline ends. Sequenced input: PBMCs or T cells enriched from blood (not recorded which). This clonotype was obtained from a man aged 40-55 years who had recovered from COVID-19. The gene calls are TRBV29-1 and TRBJ2-5; tentative D call: TRBD2 (6 bases). The CDR3 sequence is CSVALFVGGIAQYHQETQYF. The CDR3, as DNA: TGCAGCGTTGCCCTTTTTGTGGGGGGTATCGCCCAATACCACCAAGAGACCCAGTACTTC.